This T cell receptor beta chain was sequenced during a study of T cell repertoires in cytomegalovirus infection. Study at large: CMV epitopes in the study were HLA-C-restricted (recently identified) and HLA-B-restricted (well studied). A matching HLA type, together with CMV infection, was signaled by public TCR beta signatures.

Turning to this clonotype: Its antigen is undetermined.

The CDR3 sequence is 15 residues long. Germline V gene lookup returns CDR1 LNHDA and CDR2 SQIVND (reference sequence). Between the trimmed V and J ends, which lost 1 base and 2 bases, there was a span of 9 bases. From the reads, TCRdb called clonotypes with MiXCR, one entry per CDR3 protein. This sample has fewer than 850,000 distinct CDR3 sequences, with roughly 29% found just once. Whole-study findings and limits: Summed frequency of shared TCR beta families picked out CMV carriers who also had the relevant HLA.

The V gene is TRBV19, the J gene TRBJ2-1, with D perhaps matching TRBD1 (6 bases). The sequenced sample was cultured CD8+ T cells from PBMCs, obtained from culture after CMV antigen stimulation. The TCR was taken from a human donor in good health (CMV status not recorded). Some clones in this sample may be carry-over from other donors' samples. The DNA of the CDR3 is TGTGCCAGTAGTATAGGCAAGGGGGCCTACAATGAGCAGTTCTTC. It codes for CASSIGKGAYNEQFF.